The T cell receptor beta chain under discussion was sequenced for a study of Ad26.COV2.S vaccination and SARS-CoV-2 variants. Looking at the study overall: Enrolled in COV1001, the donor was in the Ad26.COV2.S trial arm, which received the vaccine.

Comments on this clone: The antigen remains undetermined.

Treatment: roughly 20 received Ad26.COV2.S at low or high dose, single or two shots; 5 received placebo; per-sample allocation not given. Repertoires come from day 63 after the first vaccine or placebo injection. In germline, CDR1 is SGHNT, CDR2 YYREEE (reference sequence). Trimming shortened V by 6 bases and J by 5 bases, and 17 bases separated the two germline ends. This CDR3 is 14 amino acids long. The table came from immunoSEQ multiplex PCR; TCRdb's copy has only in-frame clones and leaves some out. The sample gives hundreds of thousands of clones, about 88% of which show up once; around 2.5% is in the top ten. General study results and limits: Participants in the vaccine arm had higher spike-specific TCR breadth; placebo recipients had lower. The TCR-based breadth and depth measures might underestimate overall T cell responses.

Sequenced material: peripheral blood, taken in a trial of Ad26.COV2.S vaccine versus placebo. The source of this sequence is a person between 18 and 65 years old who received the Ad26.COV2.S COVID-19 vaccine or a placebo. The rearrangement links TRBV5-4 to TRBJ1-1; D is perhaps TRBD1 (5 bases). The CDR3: CASKQASGETEAFF. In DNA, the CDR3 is TGTGCCAGCAAACAGGCTTCGGGGGAGACTGAAGCTTTCTTT.